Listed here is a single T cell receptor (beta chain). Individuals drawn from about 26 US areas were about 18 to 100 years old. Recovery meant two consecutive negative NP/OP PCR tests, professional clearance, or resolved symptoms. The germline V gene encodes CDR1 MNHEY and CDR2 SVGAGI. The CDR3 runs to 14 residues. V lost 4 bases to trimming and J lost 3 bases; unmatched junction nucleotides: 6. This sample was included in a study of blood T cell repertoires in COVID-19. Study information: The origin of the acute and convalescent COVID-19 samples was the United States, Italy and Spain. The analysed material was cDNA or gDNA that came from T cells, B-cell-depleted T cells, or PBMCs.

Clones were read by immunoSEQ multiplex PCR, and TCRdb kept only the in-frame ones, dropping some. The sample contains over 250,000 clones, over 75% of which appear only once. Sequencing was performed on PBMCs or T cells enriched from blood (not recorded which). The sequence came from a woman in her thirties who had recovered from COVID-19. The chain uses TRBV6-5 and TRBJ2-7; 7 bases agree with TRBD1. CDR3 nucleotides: TGTGCCAGCAGTTTCCGGGACAGTTACTACGAGCAGTACTTC. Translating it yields CASSFRDSYYEQYF.